The entry that follows covers one TCR beta chain sequence. The V and J ends lost 3 bases and 6 bases respectively, with 11 bases between them. The germline gives CDR1 GTSNPN, CDR2 SVGIG (reference sequence). The CDR3 contains 13 residues. The data belong to a study of blood T cell repertoires in COVID-19. Produced via immunoSEQ multiplex PCR; TCRdb's table is partial and in-frame only. The sample holds roughly 190,000 clones; about 86% are singletons and the top ten take around 9.9%. J is TRBJ1-4 and V is TRBV30; D may be TRBD1 (6 bases). The clonotype comes from a woman in her sixties with COVID-19, enrolled during active disease. Sequenced: peripheral blood. In DNA form, the CDR3 reads TGTGCCTGGAGGGACAGCGTAGATGAAAAACTGTTTTTT. The encoded protein is CAWRDSVDEKLFF.